Here is one T cell receptor (beta chain) with its context. Antigen: not known. The CDR3 is 15 residues long. Germline V CDR1 and CDR2: SGHTA, FQGNSA. This sample is part of a study of human CD8 memory T cell subsets. Study-wide results and caveats: Of all T cell receptor chains, just the beta chains were sequenced in this study. Similar levels of high diversity, measured as normalized Shannon-Wiener diversity, were found in stem-like memory and precursor exhausted T cells, which was not the case for effector memory cells.

The study used negative magnetic separation to enrich total CD8+ T cells. By UMI-labeled 5' RACE, the TCR beta libraries were made. TCRdb re-called the 5' RACE reads; every CDR3 protein appears as one record, without DNA. The repertoire table contains 4,200 or so distinct CDR3 sequences. The material sequenced was CD8+ effector memory T cells (TEM) sorted from PBMCs. The subset is: effector memory CD8 T cells, CCR7- CD45RO+ CD95+. The chain joins TRBV7-2 to TRBJ2-3; the TRBD2 assignment by TCRdb is unverifiable without DNA. The sequence was collected from a human donor in good health. CDR3 in amino acids: CASSLVGGGPDTQYF.